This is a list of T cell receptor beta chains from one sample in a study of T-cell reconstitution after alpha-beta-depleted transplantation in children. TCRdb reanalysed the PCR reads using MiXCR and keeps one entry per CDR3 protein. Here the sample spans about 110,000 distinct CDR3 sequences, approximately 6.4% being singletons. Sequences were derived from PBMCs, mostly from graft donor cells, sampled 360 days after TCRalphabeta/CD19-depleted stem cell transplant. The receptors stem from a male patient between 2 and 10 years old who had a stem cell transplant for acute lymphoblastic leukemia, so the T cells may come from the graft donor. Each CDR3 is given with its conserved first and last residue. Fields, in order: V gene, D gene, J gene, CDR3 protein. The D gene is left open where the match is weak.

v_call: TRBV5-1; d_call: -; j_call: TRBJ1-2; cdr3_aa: CASSSGQRRFPPPGYTF
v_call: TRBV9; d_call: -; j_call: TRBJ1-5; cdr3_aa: CASSVYLTHF
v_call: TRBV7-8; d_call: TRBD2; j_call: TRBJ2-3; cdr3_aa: CASSFTSGVTTDTQYF
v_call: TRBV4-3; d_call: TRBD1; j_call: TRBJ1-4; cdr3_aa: CASSDHHDRVYEKLFF
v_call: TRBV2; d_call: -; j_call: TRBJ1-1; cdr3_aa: CATGPDSYTEAFF
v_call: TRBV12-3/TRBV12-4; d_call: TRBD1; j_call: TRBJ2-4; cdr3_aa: CASSSPLTGGNNIQYF
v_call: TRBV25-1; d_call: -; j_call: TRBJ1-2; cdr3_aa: CASSVYGLKGYTF
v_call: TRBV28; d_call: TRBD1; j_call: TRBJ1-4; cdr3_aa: CASSLGDRGNEKLFF
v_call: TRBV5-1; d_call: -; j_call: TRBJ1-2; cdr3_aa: CASSPTGVNYGYTF
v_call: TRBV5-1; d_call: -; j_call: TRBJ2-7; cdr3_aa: CASSGGRGYEQYF
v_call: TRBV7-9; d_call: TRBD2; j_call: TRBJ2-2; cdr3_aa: CASSSSTSGNTGELFF
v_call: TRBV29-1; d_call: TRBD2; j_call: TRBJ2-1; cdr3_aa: CSVGGLAAYNEQFF
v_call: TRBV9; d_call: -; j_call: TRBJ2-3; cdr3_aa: CASSASRDTQYF
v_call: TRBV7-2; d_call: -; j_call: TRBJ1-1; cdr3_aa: CASSLGWAEMNTEAFF
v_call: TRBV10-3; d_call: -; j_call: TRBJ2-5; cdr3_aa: CAISEARLGIETQYF
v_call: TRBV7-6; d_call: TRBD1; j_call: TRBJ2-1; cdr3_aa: CASSPEGTGGLNEQFF
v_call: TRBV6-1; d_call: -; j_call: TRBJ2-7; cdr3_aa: CASSEAVAYEQYF
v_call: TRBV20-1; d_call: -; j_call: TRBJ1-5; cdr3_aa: CSARPLLGAQHF
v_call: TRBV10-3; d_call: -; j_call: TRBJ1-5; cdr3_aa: CAISEANQFSNQPQHF
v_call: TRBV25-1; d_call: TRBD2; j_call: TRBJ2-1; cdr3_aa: CASSKGLALSSYNEQFF
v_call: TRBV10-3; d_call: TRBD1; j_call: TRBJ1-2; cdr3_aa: CAILGTEDYGYTF
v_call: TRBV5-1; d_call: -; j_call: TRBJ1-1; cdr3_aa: CASSYGVETEAFF
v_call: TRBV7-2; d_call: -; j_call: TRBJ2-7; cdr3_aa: CASSLTGSEQYF
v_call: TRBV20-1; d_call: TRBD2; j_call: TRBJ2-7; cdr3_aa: CSASVEPGLEIYEQYF
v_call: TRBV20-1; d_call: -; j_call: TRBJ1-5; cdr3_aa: CSASQQVNQPQHF
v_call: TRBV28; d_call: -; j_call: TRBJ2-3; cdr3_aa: CASSLITTDTQYF
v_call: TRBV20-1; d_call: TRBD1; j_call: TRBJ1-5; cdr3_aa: CSATDRGWSNQPQHF
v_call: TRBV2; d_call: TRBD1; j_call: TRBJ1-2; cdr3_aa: CASRRTRGKLYGYTF
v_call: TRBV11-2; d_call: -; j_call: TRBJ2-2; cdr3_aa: CASSGDQLPNTGELFF
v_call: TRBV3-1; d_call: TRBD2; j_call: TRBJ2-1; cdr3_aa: CASSQDGLAATNREQFF
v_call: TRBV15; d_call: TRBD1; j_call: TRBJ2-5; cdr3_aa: CATSDRVDGETQYF
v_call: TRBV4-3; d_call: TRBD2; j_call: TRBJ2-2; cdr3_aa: CASSLGLAGEGGSTGELFF
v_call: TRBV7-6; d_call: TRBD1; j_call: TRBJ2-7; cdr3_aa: CASSPGDSSYEQYF
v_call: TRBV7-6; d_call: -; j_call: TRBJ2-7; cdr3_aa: CASSFSGTRGNEQYF
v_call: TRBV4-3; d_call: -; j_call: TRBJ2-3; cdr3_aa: CASSQVGHIDTQYF
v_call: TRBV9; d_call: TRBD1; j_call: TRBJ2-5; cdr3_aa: CASSPPRAGGIETQYF
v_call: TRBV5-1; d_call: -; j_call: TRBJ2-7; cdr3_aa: CASSSRQSYEQYF
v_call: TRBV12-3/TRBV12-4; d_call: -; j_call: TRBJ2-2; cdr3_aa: CASRGGQTYTGELFF
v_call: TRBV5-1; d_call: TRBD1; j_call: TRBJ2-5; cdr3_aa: CASSMGQGLWETQYF
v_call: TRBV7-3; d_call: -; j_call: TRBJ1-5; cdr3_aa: CASSGPDQPQHF